This TCR beta chain was documented in a study of T cells in Graves' hyperthyroidism and ophthalmopathy. Germline lookup yields CDR1 ENHRY and CDR2 SYGVKD. With V trimmed by 8 bases and J by 4 bases, 5 bases remained unmatched. This CDR3 is 13 amino acids long. RNA transcripts were the template for amplifying TCR beta CDR3 regions. The study used the HTBI primer set for a first-round RT-PCR of the TCR CDR3. MiXCR, run by TCRdb on the multiplex PCR reads, gives a single entry per CDR3 protein. The table lists 300,000 to 350,000 distinct CDR3 sequences, approximately 14% of them singletons. This clonotype was found many times.

The sample comprised blood. The sequence came from a woman in her thirties with Graves' hyperthyroidism. The J gene is TRBJ2-5, the V gene TRBV10-3, with 9 bases aligning to TRBD2. CDR3 DNA sequence: TGTGCCATCGCGGCGGGAGGGCCAGAGACCCAGTACTTC. It encodes CAIAAGGPETQYF.